This note documents a single T cell receptor (beta chain) sequence. This receptor's antigen is unknown. No base-level quality is on record; no much larger clone is a single base apart. The sample is drawn from a study of PD-L1 blockade in urothelial cancer (TCRdb year 2017). A note on the overall study: All patients started therapy in about 2014 and received atezolizumab 1,200 mg intravenously every 3 weeks. About nine tenths of the roughly 29 patients were identified as males with urothelial cancer of bladder origin, and a prior smoking history was reported by 18 of 29 patients. Patients had an ECOG performance status of 0 or 1 and had received between 0 and 3 prior chemotherapy regimens. Blood samples were analyzed 3 weeks after the start of treatment (second dose) and 6 weeks after the start of treatment. Blood samples gave a median of 141,255 T cells and 82,636 unique TCRs, with a median clonality of approximately 0.08. The study was an exploratory multi-omic analysis of somatic, immune and clinical correlates of response to PD-L1 blockade with atezolizumab in urothelial cancer. TCR sequencing covered pretreatment tumor samples and matched, serially collected peripheral blood taken before and after atezolizumab treatment. Durable clinical benefit was defined as progression-free survival longer than 6 months, and TCR features were also tested against progression-free and overall survival. In the same patients, whole exome sequencing and RNA sequencing of pretreatment tumors were performed in addition to TCR sequencing. Durable clinical benefit was achieved by nine patients but not by the remaining 20. Pretreatment blood TCR-seq was available for fewer than 30 patients, at least one posttreatment blood collection was obtained for 24 patients, and tumor TCR-seq was available for 24 patients. What the research found in general, with its limitations: A pretreatment peripheral blood TCR clonality below the median was linked to improved progression-free and overall survival. At 3 weeks after the start of treatment, tumor-associated TCR clones in peripheral blood had expanded more in patients with durable benefit (n ≈ 24, p = 0.022). Small sample size (n ≈ 29) and many exploratory analyses mean the results are intended to be hypothesis-generating.

Synthetic TCR analog templates were spiked into each PCR to estimate absolute template abundance from read counts. Using the immunoSEQ assay, TCRbeta CDR3 regions were amplified from genomic DNA with bias-controlled V and J gene primers. Sequencing of rearranged TCRbeta segments was performed at approximately 20X coverage. In the paper's pipeline: Clustering was used to correct sequencing errors, and CDR3s were annotated against IMGT to assign V, D and J genes. Out-of-frame and stop-codon sequences were excluded, and only productive TCRbeta rearrangements were used in downstream analyses. Clonality was computed as one minus Shannon entropy normalized by the log of the number of unique productive sequences. Clones differing between time points or between blood and tumor were identified using Fisher's exact test with Benjamini-Hochberg correction, with an adjusted p below 0.01 applied as the threshold. Sourced from immuneACCESS, this table was stored by TCRdb with only in-frame sequences that have V and J called. A share of the clones is absent; for the studies checked, an unresolved V gene accounts for under half, and the remainder has no known explanation. The DNA gave D and trimming, while V, J and clone size come from that table. Recorded for this sample are fewer than 45,000 clones; over 70% of them occurred a single time. Of the sample, about a sixth is held by the ten largest clones.

Inclusive of the bounding cysteine and phenylalanine, the CDR3 is 15 residues long. Only the CDR3 DNA stays, 45 bases, in frame from base 1. Based on the germline V gene, the CDR1 and CDR2 sequences are MNHNS and SASEGT. V loses 7 bases at its end and J loses 3 bases; junction bases beyond the gene matches: 5. A total of roughly 31 patients with locally advanced or metastatic urothelial carcinoma, treated at Memorial Sloan Kettering on a trial protocol, made up the cohort. Peripheral blood mononuclear cells were collected from each patient pretreatment and during treatment, giving between 1 and 8 total time points per patient. The Qiagen DNeasy Blood extraction kit was used to purify genomic DNA from total PBMCs and from tumor samples. Collected pretreatment and during treatment, PBMCs were isolated and stored as previously described.

The origin of this receptor is a man between 60 and 70 years old with urothelial cancer. Sequenced here: PBMCs, sampled around atezolizumab (anti-PD-L1) treatment. The chain employs TRBV6-1 and TRBJ2-3, with 12 bases aligning to TRBD2. The CDR3 loop reads CASTQLAGGTDTQYF. The DNA is TGTGCCAGCACTCAGCTAGCGGGAGGGACAGATACGCAGTATTTT.